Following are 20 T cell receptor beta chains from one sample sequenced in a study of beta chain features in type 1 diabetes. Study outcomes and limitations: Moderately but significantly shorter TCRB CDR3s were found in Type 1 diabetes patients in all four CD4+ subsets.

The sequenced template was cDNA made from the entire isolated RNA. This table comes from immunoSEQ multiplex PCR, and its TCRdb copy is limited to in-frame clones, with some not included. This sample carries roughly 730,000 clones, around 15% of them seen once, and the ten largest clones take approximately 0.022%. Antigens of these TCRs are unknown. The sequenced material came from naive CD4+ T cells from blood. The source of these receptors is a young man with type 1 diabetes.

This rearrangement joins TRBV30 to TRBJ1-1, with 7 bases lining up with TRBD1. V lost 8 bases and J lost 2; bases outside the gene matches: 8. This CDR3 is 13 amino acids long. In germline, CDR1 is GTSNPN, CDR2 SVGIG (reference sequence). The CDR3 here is CAGTGTANTEAFF. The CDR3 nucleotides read TGTGCCGGCACTGGGACAGCCAACACTGAAGCTTTCTTT.

The CDR3 coding sequence is TGTGCCAGTAGTATAGATGGCACAGGGGACTATGGCTACACCTTC. Translated, it gives CASSIDGTGDYGYTF. The chain uses TRBV19 and TRBJ1-2; TRBD1 aligns across 7 bases. Germline V gene data show CDR1 as LNHDA and CDR2 as SQIVND (reference sequence). Trimming removed 0 bases from V and 3 bases from J; junction bases left unmatched: 4. The CDR3 has 15 amino acids.

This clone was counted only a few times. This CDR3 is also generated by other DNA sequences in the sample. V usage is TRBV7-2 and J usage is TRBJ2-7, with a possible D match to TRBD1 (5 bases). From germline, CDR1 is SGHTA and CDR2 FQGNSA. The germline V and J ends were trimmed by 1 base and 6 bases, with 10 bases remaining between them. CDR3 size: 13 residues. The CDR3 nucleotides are TGTGCCAGCAGCTTAGGCAGGGAAGGCGAGCAGTACTTC. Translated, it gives CASSLGREGEQYF. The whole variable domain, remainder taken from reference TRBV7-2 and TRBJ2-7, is GAGVSQSPSNKVTEKGKDVELRCDPISGHTALYWYRQSLGQGLEFLIYFQGNSAPDKSGLPSDRFSAERTGGSVSTLTIQRTQQEDSAVYLCASSLGREGEQYFGPGTRLTVT.

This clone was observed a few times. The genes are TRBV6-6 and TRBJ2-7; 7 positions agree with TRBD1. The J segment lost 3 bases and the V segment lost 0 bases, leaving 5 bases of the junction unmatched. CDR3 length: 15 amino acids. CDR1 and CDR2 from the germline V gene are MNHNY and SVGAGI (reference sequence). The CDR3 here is CASSYSGTDLYEQYF. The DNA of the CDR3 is TGTGCCAGCAGTTACTCTGGGACAGACCTCTACGAGCAGTACTTC.

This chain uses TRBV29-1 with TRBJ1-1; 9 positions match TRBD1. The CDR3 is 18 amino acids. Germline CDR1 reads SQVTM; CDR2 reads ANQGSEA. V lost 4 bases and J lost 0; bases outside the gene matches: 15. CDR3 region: CSVGGTGKFSNLNTEAFF. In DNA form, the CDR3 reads TGCAGCGTTGGTGGGACAGGGAAATTCTCAAACCTGAACACTGAAGCTTTCTTT. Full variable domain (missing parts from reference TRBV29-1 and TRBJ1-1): SAVISQKPSRDICQRGTSLTIQCQVDSQVTMMFWYRQQPGQSLTLIATANQGSEATYESGFVIDKFPISRPNLTFSTLTVSNMSPEDSSIYLCSVGGTGKFSNLNTEAFFGQGTRLTVV.

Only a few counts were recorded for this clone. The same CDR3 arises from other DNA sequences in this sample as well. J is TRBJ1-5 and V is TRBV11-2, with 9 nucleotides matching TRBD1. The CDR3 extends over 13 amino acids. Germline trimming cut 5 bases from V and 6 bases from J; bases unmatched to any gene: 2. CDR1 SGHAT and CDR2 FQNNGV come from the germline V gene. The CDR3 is CASSLDRGQPQHF. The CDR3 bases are TGTGCCAGCAGCCTGGACAGGGGTCAGCCCCAGCATTTT. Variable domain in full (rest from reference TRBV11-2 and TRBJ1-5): EAGVAQSPRYKIIEKRQSVAFWCNPISGHATLYWYQQILGQGPKLLIQFQNNGVVDDSQLPKDRFSAERLKGVDSTLKIQPAKLEDSAVYLCASSLDRGQPQHFGDGTRLSIL.

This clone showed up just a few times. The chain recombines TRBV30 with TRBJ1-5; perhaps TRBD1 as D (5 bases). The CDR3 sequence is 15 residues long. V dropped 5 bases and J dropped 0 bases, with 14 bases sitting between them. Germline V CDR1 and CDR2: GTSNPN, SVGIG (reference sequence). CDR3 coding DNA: TGTGCCTGGGATGCTCGGGGGTATAGCAATCAGCCCCAGCATTTT. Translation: CAWDARGYSNQPQHF.

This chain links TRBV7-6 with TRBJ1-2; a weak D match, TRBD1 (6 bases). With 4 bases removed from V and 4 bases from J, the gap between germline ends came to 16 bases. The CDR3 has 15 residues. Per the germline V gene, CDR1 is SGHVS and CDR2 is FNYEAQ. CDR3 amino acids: CASSSLSGQTYGYTF. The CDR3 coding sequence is TGTGCCAGCAGCTCCCTTTCAGGACAGACCTATGGCTACACCTTC.

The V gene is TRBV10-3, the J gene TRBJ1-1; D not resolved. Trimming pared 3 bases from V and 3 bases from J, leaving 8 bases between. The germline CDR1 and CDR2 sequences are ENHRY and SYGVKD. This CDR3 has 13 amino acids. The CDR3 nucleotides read TGTGCCATCAGTGATCGAGAGGACACTGAAGCTTTCTTT. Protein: CAISDREDTEAFF.

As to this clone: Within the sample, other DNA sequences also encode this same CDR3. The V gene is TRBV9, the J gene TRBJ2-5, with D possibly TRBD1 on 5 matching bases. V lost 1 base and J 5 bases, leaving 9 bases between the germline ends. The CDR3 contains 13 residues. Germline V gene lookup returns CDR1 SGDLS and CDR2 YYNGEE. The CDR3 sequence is CASSVQGGETQYF. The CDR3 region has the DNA TGTGCCAGCAGCGTACAGGGCGGCGAGACCCAGTACTTC.

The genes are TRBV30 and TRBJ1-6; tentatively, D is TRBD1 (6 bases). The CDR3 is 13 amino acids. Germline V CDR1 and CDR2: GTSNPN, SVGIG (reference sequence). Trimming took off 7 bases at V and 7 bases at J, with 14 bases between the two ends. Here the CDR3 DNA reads TGTGCCTCCCAGGGGTTGGAAAATTCACCCCTCCACTTT. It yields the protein CASQGLENSPLHF. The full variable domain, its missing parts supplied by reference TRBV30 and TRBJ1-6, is SQTIHQWPATLVQPVGSPLSLECTVEGTSNPNLYWYRQAAGRGLQLLFYSVGIGQISSEVPQNLSASRPQDRQFILSSKKLLLSDSGFYLCASQGLENSPLHFGNGTRLTVT.

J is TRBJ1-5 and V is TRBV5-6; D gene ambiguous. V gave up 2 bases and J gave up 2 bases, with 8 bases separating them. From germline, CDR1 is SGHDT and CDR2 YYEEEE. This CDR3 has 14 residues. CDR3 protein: CASSFGFGNQPQHF. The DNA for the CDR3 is TGTGCCAGCAGCTTCGGGTTTGGCAATCAGCCCCAGCATTTT.

CDR3 nucleotide sequence: TGTGCCAGCCGGGCTACCGGACTAGCGGAACAAGAGACCCAGTACTTC. Protein: CASRATGLAEQETQYF. V and J are TRBV27 and TRBJ2-5; 10 bases line up with TRBD2. The CDR3 sequence is 16 residues long. Germline V gene sequence: CDR1 MNHEY, CDR2 SMNVEV (reference sequence). With V trimmed by 8 bases and J by 2 bases, 11 bases remained unmatched.

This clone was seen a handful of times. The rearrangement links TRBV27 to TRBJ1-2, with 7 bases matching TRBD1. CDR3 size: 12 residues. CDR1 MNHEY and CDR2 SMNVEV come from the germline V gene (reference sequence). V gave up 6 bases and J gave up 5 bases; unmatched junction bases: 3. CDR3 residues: CASSDRVYGYTF. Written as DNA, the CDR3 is TGTGCCAGCAGCGACAGGGTATATGGCTACACCTTC.

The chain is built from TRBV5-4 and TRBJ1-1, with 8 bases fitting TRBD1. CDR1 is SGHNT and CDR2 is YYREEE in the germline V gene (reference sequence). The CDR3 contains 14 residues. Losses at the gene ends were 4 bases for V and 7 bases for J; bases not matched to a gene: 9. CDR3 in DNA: TGTGCCAGCAGCAGTAGGGACAGGCGGCATGAAGCTTTCTTT. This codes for CASSSRDRRHEAFF.

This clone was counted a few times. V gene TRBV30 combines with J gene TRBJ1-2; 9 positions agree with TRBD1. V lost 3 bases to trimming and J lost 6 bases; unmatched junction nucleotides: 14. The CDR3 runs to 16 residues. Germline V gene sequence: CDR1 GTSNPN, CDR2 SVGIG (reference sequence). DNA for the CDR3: TGTGCCTGGAGCGCCACAGGGACAGGGCTTTGGAATGGCTACACCTTC. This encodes CAWSATGTGLWNGYTF.

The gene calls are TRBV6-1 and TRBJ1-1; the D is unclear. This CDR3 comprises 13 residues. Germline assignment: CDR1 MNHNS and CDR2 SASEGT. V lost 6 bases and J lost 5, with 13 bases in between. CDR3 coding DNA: TGTGCCAGCAGCCTCGGTAGAGGAACTGAAGCTTTCTTT. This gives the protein CASSLGRGTEAFF.

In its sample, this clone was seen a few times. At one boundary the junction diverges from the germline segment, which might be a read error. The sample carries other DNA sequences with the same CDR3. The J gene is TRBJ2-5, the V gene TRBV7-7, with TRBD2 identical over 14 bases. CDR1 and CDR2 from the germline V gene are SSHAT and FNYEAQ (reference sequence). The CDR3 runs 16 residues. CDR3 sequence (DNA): TGTGCTAGCAGCCCCGGACTAGCGGGGGGCCAAGAGACCCAGTACTTC. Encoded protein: CASSPGLAGGQETQYF.

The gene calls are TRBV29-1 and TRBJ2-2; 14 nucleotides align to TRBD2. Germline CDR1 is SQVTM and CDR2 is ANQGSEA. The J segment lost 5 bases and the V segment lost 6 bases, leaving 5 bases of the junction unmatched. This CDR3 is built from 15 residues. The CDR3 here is CSVQGTSGGTGELFF. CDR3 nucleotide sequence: TGCAGCGTCCAAGGGACTAGCGGGGGAACCGGGGAGCTGTTTTTT.

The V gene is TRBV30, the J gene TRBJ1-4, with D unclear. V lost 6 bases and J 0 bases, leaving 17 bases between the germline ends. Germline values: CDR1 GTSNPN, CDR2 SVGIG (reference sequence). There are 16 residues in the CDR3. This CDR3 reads CACHGRGRPTNEKLFF. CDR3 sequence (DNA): TGTGCCTGTCACGGTCGGGGAAGGCCAACTAATGAAAAACTGTTTTTT.